The 28 T cell receptor beta chains listed next were all sequenced from one sample in a study of cytomegalovirus exposure and HLA in healthy donors (TCRdb year 2017). Library method: the immunoSEQ multiplex PCR assay. The multiplex PCR relied on a mix of 60 forward primers for TCR Vbeta segments and 13 reverse primers for TCR Jbeta segments. Here the immuneACCESS table is served through TCRdb, limited to in-frame sequences with V and J called. Missing clones are a known gap in these copies; in checked studies unresolved V genes cover under half, and the rest lacks a known reason. Across this sample there are 150,000 to 200,000 clones, with roughly 84% seen only once. Together, the top ten hold approximately 2% of the sample. The sequencing input was PBMCs. The source is a man aged 18-30 years in good health and CMV-seronegative.

This clone came up a few times. The genes are TRBV25-1 and TRBJ2-2; D call uncertain. Trimming pared 2 bases from V and 7 bases from J, leaving 5 bases between. The CDR3 spans 12 residues. Germline V gene data show CDR1 as MGHDK and CDR2 as SYGVNS. The CDR3 loop reads CASSEPGGELFF. DNA for the CDR3: TGTGCCAGCAGTGAACCGGGCGGGGAGCTGTTTTTT.

The V and J genes are TRBV21-1 and TRBJ1-1. TRBV21-1 is a documented pseudogene. CDR3 length: 16 amino acids. As DNA, the CDR3 is TGTGCCAGCAGCAAAGGCTGCGACGGTGGGGGGACTGAAGCTTTCTTT. The encoded protein is CASSKGCDGGGTEAFF.

The table lists this clone with a count of one. The V gene is TRBV9, the J gene TRBJ1-3; 11 nucleotides match TRBD1. The CDR3 length is 15 residues. Unmatched junction bases numbered 6, after V lost 0 bases and J lost 10 bases. Germline CDR1 reads SGDLS; CDR2 reads YYNGEE. The CDR3 DNA reads TGTGCCAGCAGCGTAGAGGGGACAGGGGGAAGGACCATATATTTT. Translation: CASSVEGTGGRTIYF.

This chain joins TRBV27 and TRBJ1-6; tentatively, D is TRBD1 (6 bases). The CDR3 is 14 residues long. Germline V gives CDR1 MNHEY, CDR2 SMNVEV (reference sequence). The ends were cut back, 3 bases at V and 7 bases at J, with 10 bases in the middle. CDR3 protein: CASSFGGRNSPLHF. In DNA, the CDR3 is TGTGCCAGCAGTTTCGGGGGGCGAAATTCACCCCTCCACTTT.

This clone was counted a few times. The chain's CDR3 is CASSQGTGGNQPQHF. The CDR3 DNA follows: TGCGCCAGCAGCCAAGGGACAGGGGGCAATCAGCCCCAGCATTTT. The V and J genes are TRBV4-3 and TRBJ1-5, with TRBD1 identical over 9 bases. CDR3 size: 15 residues. The germline V gene has CDR1 LGHNA and CDR2 YSLEER. With V trimmed by 1 base and J by 2 bases, 0 bases remained unmatched.

The V call is TRBV11-3, the J call TRBJ2-2, with no clear D. CDR3 length equals 16 residues. V was trimmed by 5 bases and J by 0 bases, leaving 13 bases between them. CDR1 and CDR2 (germline): SGHNT, YENEEA. CDR3 coding DNA: TGTGCCAGCAGCAATGCCCCCGAGGCGAACACCGGGGAGCTGTTTTTT. Its translation is CASSNAPEANTGELFF.

This chain uses TRBV6-5 with TRBJ1-6, with D possibly matching TRBD1 (5 bases). Germline V gene data show CDR1 as MNHEY and CDR2 as SVGAGI. V was cut by 6 bases and J by 13 bases, with 22 bases left in between. The CDR3 is 15 amino acids. The CDR3 coding sequence is TGTGCCAGCAGCCGACTCGGGGGGACCGCGGTGCCCCTCCACTTT. Translated, it gives CASSRLGGTAVPLHF.

This chain links TRBV4-2 with TRBJ1-1; D is undetermined. This CDR3 comprises 14 residues. V was trimmed by 4 bases and J by 2 bases, leaving 11 bases between them. The V gene's germline CDR1 is LGHNA and CDR2 YNFKEQ. The CDR3 nucleotides are TGTGCCAGCAGCCTCGGAGACGTAAACACTGAAGCTTTCTTT. This encodes CASSLGDVNTEAFF.

The rearrangement links TRBV11-2 to TRBJ1-3; a possible D gene is TRBD1 (6 bases). The V end was cut by 5 bases, the J end by 5 bases, with 22 bases between. In germline, CDR1 is SGHAT, CDR2 FQNNGV. The CDR3 runs to 17 residues. The CDR3 DNA is TGTGCCAGCAGCCCCGGGACATTCGCGACCCCTCGAAACACCATATATTTT. Translated, it gives CASSPGTFATPRNTIYF.

J is TRBJ2-1 and V is TRBV11-2, with D maybe TRBD2 (6 bases). CDR1 is SGHAT and CDR2 is FQNNGV in the germline V gene. The CDR3 has 17 amino acids. V was pared by 5 bases and J by 6 bases, with 23 bases between. The CDR3 spells CASSPATGAVGGNEQFF. CDR3 in DNA: TGTGCCAGCAGCCCCGCTACCGGCGCAGTGGGGGGCAATGAGCAGTTCTTC.

The gene calls are TRBV4-2 and TRBJ2-2, with 11 bases that match TRBD2. The CDR3 runs to 17 residues. V gave up 6 bases and J gave up 1 base; unmatched junction bases: 7. Germline assignment: CDR1 LGHNA and CDR2 YNFKEQ. The CDR3 protein is CASRETSGGMNTGELFF. CDR3 nucleotides: TGTGCCAGCAGAGAAACTAGCGGGGGTATGAACACCGGGGAGCTGTTTTTT.

The CDR3 spells CASSGDRGDYGYTF. CDR3 DNA sequence: TGTGCCAGCAGCGGGGACAGGGGTGACTATGGCTACACCTTC. The chain carries TRBV9 and TRBJ1-2; TRBD1 matches at 10 bases. Germline CDR1 and CDR2: SGDLS and YYNGEE. The ends lost 3 bases at V and 3 bases at J; junction bases unmatched: 2. The CDR3 totals 14 residues.

The rearrangement links TRBV4-1 to TRBJ1-2; the match to TRBD1 covers 10 bases. V dropped 6 bases and J dropped 8; count of bases not matched to a gene: 9. The CDR3 sequence is 14 residues long. Germline CDR1 MGHRA, CDR2 YSYEKL. The CDR3 nucleotides read TGCGCCAGCAGGACCCCGGGACAGGGGTACGGCTACACCTTC. This codes for CASRTPGQGYGYTF.

The chain recombines TRBV18 with TRBJ1-1; no clear D gene. This CDR3 has 14 residues. Germline V CDR1 and CDR2: KGHSH, LQKENI. V shed 1 base and J shed 5 bases, with 11 bases lying between them. Written as DNA, the CDR3 is TGTGCCAGCTCACCACTAAGGGAGGGAACTGAAGCTTTCTTT. Residues: CASSPLREGTEAFF.

This chain connects TRBV4-3 to TRBJ1-1; 7 bases line up with TRBD1. CDR1 LGHNA and CDR2 YSLEER come from the germline V gene. The CDR3 contains 16 residues. Trimming took 0 bases from V and 1 from J; bases not matched to a gene: 5. The CDR3 sequence is CASSQEGGGGNTEAFF. The CDR3 nucleotides read TGCGCCAGCAGCCAAGAAGGGGGCGGAGGGAACACTGAAGCTTTCTTT.

This clone was detected only once. The CDR3 sequence is CASRDSTTNEKLFF. The CDR3 DNA reads as TGTGCCAGCAGGGACAGTACAACTAATGAAAAACTGTTTTTT. The chain is built from TRBV14 and TRBJ1-4, with D perhaps matching TRBD1 (6 bases). The V end was cut by 6 bases, the J end by 0 bases, with 8 bases between. The CDR3 length is 14 residues. Germline CDR1 SGHDN, CDR2 FVKESK.

This chain uses TRBV27 with TRBJ2-7; D is possibly TRBD1 (5 bases). The V end lost 4 bases, the J end lost 1 base, and 14 bases lay between the germline ends. This CDR3 has 15 amino acids. Germline V gene data show CDR1 as MNHEY and CDR2 as SMNVEV (reference sequence). CDR3 DNA: TGTGCCAGCAGTTCGCGCCGACAGAATTCCTACGAGCAGTACTTC. This translates into CASSSRRQNSYEQYF.

The rearrangement uses TRBV6-1 and TRBJ1-4; TRBD1 matches 7 bases. The germline V gene has CDR1 MNHNS and CDR2 SASEGT. The CDR3 extends over 12 amino acids. V dropped 5 bases and J dropped 7; count of bases not matched to a gene: 1. CDR3 sequence: CASSRDSEKLFF. CDR3 coding DNA: TGTGCCAGCAGTCGGGACAGTGAAAAACTGTTTTTT.

V is TRBV7-6 and J is TRBJ2-6, with a possible D match to TRBD1 (6 bases). The CDR3 spans 15 residues. CDR1 is SGHVS, CDR2 FNYEAQ, per germline. The ends were cut back, 5 bases at V and 1 base at J, with 9 bases in the middle. The CDR3 spells CASSVQGSGANVLTF. The CDR3 nucleotides read TGTGCCAGCAGCGTACAGGGTTCTGGGGCCAACGTCCTGACTTTC.

The gene calls are TRBV6-5 and TRBJ1-5; 7 bases map to TRBD1. This CDR3 has 14 amino acids. Germline CDR1 reads MNHEY; CDR2 reads SVGAGI. V trimming: 5 bases; J trimming: 1 base; junction bases outside the gene matches: 2. As DNA, the CDR3 is TGTGCCAGCAGTAAGGACAGGAGCAATCAGCCCCAGCATTTT. Its protein product is CASSKDRSNQPQHF.

The chain couples TRBV2 to TRBJ2-1, with TRBD2 identical over 12 bases. Germline V gives CDR1 SNHLY, CDR2 FYNNEI. Trimming cost V 6 bases and J 7 bases; bases outside gene matches: 10. The CDR3 has 16 residues. The CDR3 loop reads CASRKALAGGRNEQFF. CDR3 DNA: TGTGCCAGCAGAAAGGCCCTAGCGGGAGGGAGGAATGAGCAGTTCTTC.

The chain has TRBV4-3 and TRBJ2-7; D unclear. CDR1 is LGHNA and CDR2 is YSLEER in the germline V gene. V was cut by 1 base and J by 2 bases, with 12 bases left in between. The CDR3 is 15 amino acids. CDR3 residues: CASSQGTSGAYEQYF. In DNA, the CDR3 is TGCGCCAGCAGCCAAGGAACGTCCGGAGCCTACGAGCAGTACTTC.

The chain has TRBV5-1 and TRBJ2-7, with a weak D call TRBD1 (6 bases). In germline, CDR1 is SGHRS, CDR2 YFSETQ. Deletions cut 4 bases from V and 4 bases from J, with 18 bases between. CDR3 length: 15 amino acids. CDR3 loop: CASSPTGGAAYEQYF. Written as DNA, the CDR3 is TGCGCCAGCAGCCCCACTGGGGGCGCGGCGTACGAGCAGTACTTC. Supplemented by reference TRBV5-1 and TRBJ2-7, the full variable domain reads KAGVTQTPRYLIKTRGQQVTLSCSPISGHRSVSWYQQTPGQGLQFLFEYFSETQRNKGNFPGRFSGRQFSNSRSEMNVSTLELGDSALYLCASSPTGGAAYEQYFGPGTRLTVT.

The V and J genes are TRBV5-4 and TRBJ1-2; D is uncertain. This CDR3 comprises 15 residues. Germline CDR1 reads SGHNT; CDR2 reads YYREEE (reference sequence). V was shortened by 0 bases and J by 1 base, with 10 bases between the two germline ends. The CDR3 region has the DNA TGTGCCAGCAGCTTGGGGGCAGGACTTAACTATGGCTACACCTTC. It specifies CASSLGAGLNYGYTF.

The V call is TRBV5-1, the J call TRBJ1-4, with D perhaps TRBD1 (5 bases). From germline, CDR1 is SGHRS and CDR2 YFSETQ. The CDR3 sequence is 14 residues long. V shed 2 bases and J shed 6 bases, with 11 bases lying between them. The CDR3 nucleotides read TGCGCCAGCAGCTTCGGGGGTGGGTATGAAAAACTGTTTTTT. Translation: CASSFGGGYEKLFF.

The chain combines TRBV29-1 with TRBJ2-7; D is perhaps TRBD2 (7 bases). V was trimmed by 2 bases and J by 2 bases, leaving 16 bases between them. Per germline, CDR1 SQVTM and CDR2 ANQGSEA. The CDR3 runs 15 residues. CDR3 coding DNA: TGCAGCGTTGAACCTAGGGGGGGGGCTCCCTACGAGCAGTACTTC. Amino acids: CSVEPRGGAPYEQYF.

The chain carries TRBV7-9 and TRBJ1-4, with D perhaps TRBD1 (6 bases). From germline, CDR1 is SEHNR and CDR2 FQNEAQ (reference sequence). The CDR3 sequence is 14 residues long. Trimming pared 5 bases from V and 2 bases from J, leaving 9 bases between. CDR3 loop: CASSHRETNEKLFF. CDR3 DNA: TGTGCCAGCAGCCACAGGGAGACTAATGAAAAACTGTTTTTT.

The chain couples TRBV19 to TRBJ2-5, with D possibly being TRBD2 (5 bases). The CDR3 is 16 residues long. Germline V lookup: CDR1 LNHDA, CDR2 SQIVND (reference sequence). V was cut by 5 bases and J by 0 bases, with 16 bases left in between. Here the CDR3 DNA reads TGTGCCAGTAGTGCCCCTAGCTTAACGTACCAAGAGACCCAGTACTTC. It specifies CASSAPSLTYQETQYF. The variable domain in full, with the rest retrieved from reference TRBV19 and TRBJ2-5, is DGGITQSPKYLFRKEGQNVTLSCEQNLNHDAMYWYRQDPGQGLRLIYYSQIVNDFQKGDIAEGYSVSREKKESFPLTVTSAQKNPTAFYLCASSAPSLTYQETQYFGPGTRLLVL.